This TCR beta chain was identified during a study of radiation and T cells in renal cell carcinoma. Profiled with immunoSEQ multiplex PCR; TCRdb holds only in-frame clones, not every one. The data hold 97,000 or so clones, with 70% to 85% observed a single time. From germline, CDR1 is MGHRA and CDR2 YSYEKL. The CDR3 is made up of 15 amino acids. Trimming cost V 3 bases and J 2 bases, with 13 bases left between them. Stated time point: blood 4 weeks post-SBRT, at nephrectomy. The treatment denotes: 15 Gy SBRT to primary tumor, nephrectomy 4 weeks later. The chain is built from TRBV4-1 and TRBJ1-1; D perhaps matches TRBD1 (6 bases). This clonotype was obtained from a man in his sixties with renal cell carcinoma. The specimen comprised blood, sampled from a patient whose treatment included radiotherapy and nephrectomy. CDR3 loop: CASSQTPDSNTEAFF. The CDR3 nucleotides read TGCGCCAGCAGCCAGACCCCGGACAGTAACACTGAAGCTTTCTTT.